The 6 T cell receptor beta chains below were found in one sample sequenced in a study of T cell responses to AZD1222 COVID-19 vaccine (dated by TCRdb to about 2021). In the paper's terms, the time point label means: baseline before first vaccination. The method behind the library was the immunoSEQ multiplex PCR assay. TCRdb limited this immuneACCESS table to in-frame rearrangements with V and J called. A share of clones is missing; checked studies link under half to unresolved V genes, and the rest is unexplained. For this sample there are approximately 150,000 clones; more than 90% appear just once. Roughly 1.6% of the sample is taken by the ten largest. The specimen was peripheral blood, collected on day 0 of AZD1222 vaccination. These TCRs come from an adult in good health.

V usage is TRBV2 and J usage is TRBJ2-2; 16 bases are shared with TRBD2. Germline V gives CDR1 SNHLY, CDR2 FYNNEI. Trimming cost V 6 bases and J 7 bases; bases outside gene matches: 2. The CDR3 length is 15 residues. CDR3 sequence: CASRGLAGGRGELFF. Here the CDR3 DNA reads TGTGCCAGCAGGGGACTAGCGGGGGGGCGCGGGGAGCTGTTTTTT. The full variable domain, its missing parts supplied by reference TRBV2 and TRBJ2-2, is EPEVTQTPSHQVTQMGQEVILRCVPISNHLYFYWYRQILGQKVEFLVSFYNNEISEKSEIFDDQFSVERPDGSNFTLKIRSTKLEDSAMYFCASRGLAGGRGELFFGEGSRLTVL.

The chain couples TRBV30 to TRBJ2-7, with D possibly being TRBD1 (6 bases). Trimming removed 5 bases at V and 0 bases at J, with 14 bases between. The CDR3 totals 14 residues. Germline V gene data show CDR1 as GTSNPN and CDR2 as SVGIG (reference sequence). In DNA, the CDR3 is TGTGCCTGGTCCGGGACACTCTACTCCTACGAGCAGTACTTC. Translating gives CAWSGTLYSYEQYF.

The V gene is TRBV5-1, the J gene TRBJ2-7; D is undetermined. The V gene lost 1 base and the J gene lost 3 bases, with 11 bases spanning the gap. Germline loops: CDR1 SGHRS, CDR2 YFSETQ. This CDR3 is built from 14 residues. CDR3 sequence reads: CASSLSGSNYEQYF. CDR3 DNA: TGCGCCAGCAGCTTGTCAGGTTCAAACTACGAGCAGTACTTC.

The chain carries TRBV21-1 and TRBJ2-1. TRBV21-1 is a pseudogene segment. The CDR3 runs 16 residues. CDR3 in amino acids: CASSKGDRVAYNEQFF. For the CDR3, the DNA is TGTGCCAGCAGCAAGGGGGACCGGGTGGCCTACAATGAGCAGTTCTTC.

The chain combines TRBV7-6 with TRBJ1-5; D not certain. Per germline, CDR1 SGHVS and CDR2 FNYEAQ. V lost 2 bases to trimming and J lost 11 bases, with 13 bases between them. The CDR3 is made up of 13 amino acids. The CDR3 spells CASSLSPGGSQHF. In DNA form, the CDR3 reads TGTGCCAGCAGCTTAAGCCCAGGTGGGTCCCAGCATTTT. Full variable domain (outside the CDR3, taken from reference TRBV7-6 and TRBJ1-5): GAGVSQSPRYKVTKRGQDVALRCDPISGHVSLYWYRQALGQGPEFLTYFNYEAQQDKSGLPNDRFSAERPEGSISTLTIQRTEQRDSAMYRCASSLSPGGSQHFGDGTRLSIL.

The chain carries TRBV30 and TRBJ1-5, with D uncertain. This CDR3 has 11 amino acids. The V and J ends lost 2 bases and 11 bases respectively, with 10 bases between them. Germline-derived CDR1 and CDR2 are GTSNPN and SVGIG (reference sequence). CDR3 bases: TGTGCCTGGAGTACGGGGTCGTCCCAGCATTTT. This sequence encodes CAWSTGSSQHF.